The 9 T cell receptor beta chains in this list originate from one sample, sequenced in a study of cytomegalovirus exposure and HLA in healthy donors. Primers included in the PCR were 60 Vbeta and 13 Jbeta primers. The data were produced by immunoSEQ multiplex PCR, yet TCRdb's version contains in-frame clones alone and is incomplete. The table lists under 200,000 clones, more than 60% of them singletons. The specimen was PBMCs. Receptor source: a woman aged 45-60 years in good health and CMV-seropositive.

J is TRBJ2-3 and V is TRBV9, with TRBD1 identical over 9 bases. The CDR3 extends over 15 amino acids. Germline lookup yields CDR1 SGDLS and CDR2 YYNGEE. Trimming took 4 bases from V and 3 from J; bases not matched to a gene: 6. The CDR3 DNA is TGTGCCAGCAGCTCACGGACAGGGGAAACAGATACGCAGTATTTT. Its protein product is CASSSRTGETDTQYF.

V gene TRBV2 combines with J gene TRBJ2-7; perhaps TRBD2 as D (5 bases). Trimming cost V 6 bases and J 7 bases, with 16 bases left between them. In germline, CDR1 is SNHLY, CDR2 FYNNEI. The CDR3 totals 13 residues. CDR3 sequence (DNA): TGTGCCAGCAGCCGTTACGGTGGAGGAGAGCAGTACTTC. Translating it yields CASSRYGGGEQYF. The entire variable domain, with the rest obtained from reference TRBV2 and TRBJ2-7, is as follows: EPEVTQTPSHQVTQMGQEVILRCVPISNHLYFYWYRQILGQKVEFLVSFYNNEISEKSEIFDDQFSVERPDGSNFTLKIRSTKLEDSAMYFCASSRYGGGEQYFGPGTRLTVT.

This chain connects TRBV9 to TRBJ2-7; 10 nucleotides agree with TRBD2. The CDR3 has 15 amino acids. The germline V gene has CDR1 SGDLS and CDR2 YYNGEE. V lost 4 bases to trimming and J lost 0 bases; unmatched junction nucleotides: 4. The DNA for the CDR3 is TGTGCCAGCAGCCGTTCTAGCGGGAGCTCCTACGAGCAGTACTTC. Translated: CASSRSSGSSYEQYF.

This rearrangement joins TRBV7-2 to TRBJ1-2; D is possibly TRBD1 (5 bases). The CDR3 spans 16 residues. V was cut by 5 bases and J by 6 bases, with 22 bases left in between. CDR1 and CDR2 from the germline V gene are SGHTA and FQGNSA. CDR3: CASSQTPRGKEDGYTF. Written as DNA, the CDR3 is TGTGCCAGCAGCCAGACTCCCCGGGGGAAGGAAGATGGCTACACCTTC.

The rearrangement uses TRBV28 and TRBJ2-7; the match to TRBD2 covers 11 bases. This CDR3 is 15 amino acids long. Germline CDR1 is MDHEN and CDR2 is SYDVKM. V gave up 4 bases and J gave up 4 bases; unmatched junction bases: 6. This CDR3 is CASSSTSGSRYEQYF. The DNA for the CDR3 is TGTGCCAGCAGTTCTACTAGCGGGAGTCGGTACGAGCAGTACTTC.

The rearrangement uses TRBV19 and TRBJ2-3, with 8 positions matching TRBD1. Germline-derived CDR1 and CDR2 are LNHDA and SQIVND (reference sequence). The CDR3 extends over 15 amino acids. Germline trimming cut 8 bases from V and 7 bases from J; bases unmatched to any gene: 14. CDR3 loop: CASEAGGAGPHTQYF. CDR3 DNA: TGTGCCAGTGAAGCAGGGGGCGCGGGACCCCATACGCAGTATTTT.

This clone was observed a handful of times. The chain joins TRBV5-8 to TRBJ1-1, with 7 bases fitting TRBD1. V was clipped by 3 bases and J by 0 bases; unmatched bases: 8. Looked up from germline, CDR1 is SGHTS and CDR2 is YDEGEE. This CDR3 spans 16 amino acids. The CDR3 reads CASSSFRTGLNTEAFF. For the CDR3, the DNA is TGTGCCAGCAGCTCCTTCCGGACAGGATTGAACACTGAAGCTTTCTTT.

V and J are TRBV6-5 and TRBJ2-7, with a tentative D call TRBD2 (6 bases). Germline-derived CDR1 and CDR2 are MNHEY and SVGAGI. The CDR3 has 15 amino acids. V was cut by 5 bases and J by 3 bases, with 17 bases left in between. Written as DNA, the CDR3 is TGTGCCAGCAGTCCCCCGGGAGTTGGCGTCTACGAGCAGTACTTC. This sequence encodes CASSPPGVGVYEQYF.

The chain uses TRBV6-1 and TRBJ2-2, with D tentatively TRBD2 (5 bases). With 3 bases removed from V and 5 bases from J, the gap between germline ends came to 13 bases. In germline, CDR1 is MNHNS, CDR2 SASEGT. The CDR3 sequence is 15 residues long. CDR3 amino acids: CASSEVWTGTGELFF. The CDR3 nucleotides are TGTGCCAGCAGTGAGGTGTGGACGGGAACCGGGGAGCTGTTTTTT.